These T cell receptor beta chains were read from a single sample in a study of blood T cell repertoires in COVID-19. Assay used: immunoSEQ multiplex PCR; TCRdb lists only in-frame clones, some missing. This sample has under 250,000 clones; about 90% occur once, and the top ten carry roughly 0.89%. Sequencing was carried out using peripheral blood. All receptors derive from a man younger than 45 with COVID-19, enrolled during active disease. Both conserved end residues are part of each CDR3. D genes are given only for firm matches. A clone size is listed for some rows: how often the clone was seen (once, few, many), or a class if it is expanded.

clone_size | j_call | d_call | v_call | cdr3_nt | cdr3_aa
NA | TRBJ1-6 | NA | TRBV6-1 | TGTGCCAGCAGTGAAGAACGGGGTTCACCCCTCCACTTT | CASSEERGSPLHF
once | TRBJ1-2 | TRBD1 | TRBV9 | TGTGCCAGCAGCTCTAGAGGACAGGGCGGCGGCTACACCTTC | CASSSRGQGGGYTF
NA | TRBJ1-5 | NA | TRBV27 | TGTGCCAGCAGTTTACAGGGAAATGGTCAGCCCCAGCATTTT | CASSLQGNGQPQHF
NA | TRBJ1-2 | NA | TRBV6-1 | TGTGCCAGCAGTGTAAATCCAGGGGCCGTTCCCTATGGCTACACCTTC | CASSVNPGAVPYGYTF
NA | TRBJ2-2 | NA | TRBV5-1 | TGCGCCAGCAGCTTTGCGGTGGACGGGGAGCTGTTTTTT | CASSFAVDGELFF
NA | TRBJ1-2 | TRBD1 | TRBV6-5 | TGTGCCAGCAGTAGGGACAGGGGGCGAGAAAATGGCTACACCTTC | CASSRDRGRENGYTF
few | TRBJ1-2 | TRBD1 | TRBV9 | TGTGCCAGCAGCGTAGCGACAGGGGGCTCCTATGGCTACACCTTC | CASSVATGGSYGYTF
NA | TRBJ1-4 | NA | TRBV6-8 | TGTGCCAGCAGTTATGTGCCCAGTGAAAAACTGTTTTTT | CASSYVPSEKLFF
NA | TRBJ1-4 | TRBD1 | TRBV6-5 | TGTGCCAGCAGACAGGGGACCGTGGAAAAACTGTTTTTT | CASRQGTVEKLFF
once | TRBJ2-3 | TRBD2 | TRBV7-2 | TGTGCCAGCATCCGCCTAGCGGGGGGCTTAGATACGCAGTATTTT | CASIRLAGGLDTQYF
NA | TRBJ1-4 | NA | TRBV4-1 | TGCGCCAGCAAAGGGGCGACTAATGAAAAACTGTTTTTT | CASKGATNEKLFF
NA | TRBJ1-2 | TRBD1 | TRBV29-1 | TGCAGCGGGGGGACAGCCTATGGCTACACCTTC | CSGGTAYGYTF
NA | TRBJ1-2 | NA | TRBV20-1 | TGCAGTGCTAGTGACAGCTATGGCTACACCTTC | CSASDSYGYTF
NA | TRBJ2-1 | TRBD1 | TRBV19 | TGTGCCAGTAGTATTGGGACAGGGAGCTCCTACAATGAGCAGTTCTTC | CASSIGTGSSYNEQFF
NA | TRBJ1-6 | NA | TRBV2 | TGTGCCAGCAGTGAAACCGGGAACGATAATTCACCCCTCCACTTT | CASSETGNDNSPLHF
NA | TRBJ1-5 | NA | TRBV6-5 | TGTGCCAGCAGTAACTCTGGGGGCCGCAATCAGCCCCAGCATTTT | CASSNSGGRNQPQHF
NA | TRBJ1-6 | NA | TRBV3-1/TRBV3-2 | TGTGCCAGCAGCCCACGGGCAGGGGATTCACCCCTCCACTTT | CASSPRAGDSPLHF
NA | TRBJ1-5 | NA | TRBV2 | TGTGCCAGCGGGGCGGTCGATAGCAATCAGCCCCAGCATTTT | CASGAVDSNQPQHF
NA | TRBJ2-7 | NA | TRBV7-3 | TGTGCCAGCAGCTTAACCAGGTCTGACGAGCAGTACTTC | CASSLTRSDEQYF
once | TRBJ2-5 | TRBD1 | TRBV2 | TGTGCCAGCAGTCAAGGGACAACAGACAGGGCCAAGACCCAGTACTTC | CASSQGTTDRAKTQYF
NA | TRBJ2-5 | TRBD1 | TRBV6-5 | TGTGCCAGCAGCCGGACAGGGGAGGGGGAGACCCAGTACTTC | CASSRTGEGETQYF
NA | TRBJ1-2 | TRBD1 | TRBV19 | TGTGCCCTCTCTGACAGGGCGGGCTATGGCTACACCTTC | CALSDRAGYGYTF
NA | TRBJ1-1 | NA | TRBV19 | TGTGCCAGTAGGGGAGGGGGAGCCACTGAAGCTTTCTTT | CASRGGGATEAFF
NA | TRBJ1-5 | NA | TRBV5-1 | TGCGCCAGCAGCTCCATCGGGGATCAGCCCCAGCATTTT | CASSSIGDQPQHF
NA | TRBJ2-5 | TRBD2 | TRBV10-1 | TGCGCCAGCAGTGAAGGGACTAGCGGGTCCCAAGAGACCCAGTACTTC | CASSEGTSGSQETQYF
NA | TRBJ2-1 | NA | TRBV3-1/TRBV3-2 | TGTGCCAGCAGCGGAAGGGGGAATGAGCAGTTCTTC | CASSGRGNEQFF
NA | TRBJ1-2 | TRBD1 | TRBV19 | TGTGCCAGTAGTTGGACAGGGAACTATGGCTACACCTTC | CASSWTGNYGYTF
NA | TRBJ2-2 | TRBD2 | TRBV15 | TGTGCCACCAGCAGAGAAAGCGGGGGGGCCCGGGTCACCGGGGAGCTGTTTTTT | CATSRESGGARVTGELFF
NA | TRBJ1-2 | TRBD1 | TRBV4-1 | TGCGCCAGCAGCCGGGATCCCCTACCAGGGGGCGATTCTGTTGGTGGCTACACCTTC | CASSRDPLPGGDSVGGYTF
NA | TRBJ2-7 | NA | TRBV5-6 | TGTGCCAGCAGCTTATACACAACCTACGAGCAGTACTTC | CASSLYTTYEQYF
NA | TRBJ1-6 | TRBD1 | TRBV23-1 | TGCGCCAGCAGTCGAACAGGGGTTATGGGGAGCTCCTATAATTCACCCCTCCACTTT | CASSRTGVMGSSYNSPLHF
NA | TRBJ1-2 | NA | TRBV2 | TGTGCCAGCAGTGAATCTGAAGGGAGGGGCTATGGCTACACCTTC | CASSESEGRGYGYTF
NA | TRBJ2-7 | NA | TRBV10-3 | TGTGCCATCAGGGACACGTACTCCTACGAGCAGTACTTC | CAIRDTYSYEQYF
NA | TRBJ1-1 | NA | TRBV10-3 | TGTGCCATCAGTGACCCAGGGACTGAAGCTTTCTTT | CAISDPGTEAFF
few | TRBJ1-4 | NA | TRBV12-3/TRBV12-4 | TGTGCCAGCAGGGTACAGGGTTTTGAAAAACTGTTTTTT | CASRVQGFEKLFF
once | TRBJ1-2 | NA | TRBV2 | TGTGCCAGCACTGAGCAGGGCCTTGGCTACACCTTC | CASTEQGLGYTF
once | TRBJ2-7 | NA | TRBV10-3 | TGTGCCATCAGTGACCTCACAGTAACAACCTACGAGCAGTACTTC | CAISDLTVTTYEQYF
NA | TRBJ2-1 | TRBD2 | TRBV20-1 | TGCAGTGCTAGTTGGACTAGCGACTACAATGAGCAGTTCTTC | CSASWTSDYNEQFF
NA | TRBJ2-1 | NA | TRBV7-3 | TGTGCCAGCAGCTCCCCACTTGACAATGAGCAGTTCTTC | CASSSPLDNEQFF
NA | TRBJ1-2 | NA | TRBV4-1 | TGCGCCAGCAGCCACCAAGGGGCAGCTCTCTATGGCTACACCTTC | CASSHQGAALYGYTF
few | TRBJ1-5 | TRBD1 | TRBV6-1 | TGTGCCAGCAGTGAAACTGGACAGGGGAATCAGCCCCAGCATTTT | CASSETGQGNQPQHF
once | TRBJ1-5 | NA | TRBV3-1/TRBV3-2 | TGTGCCAGCAGCCAAGATATGTTGGGGGCTAATCAGCCCCAGCATTTT | CASSQDMLGANQPQHF
NA | TRBJ1-2 | TRBD1 | TRBV25-1 | TGTGCCAGCAGTGAATCGACAGGGGAGCATGGCTACACCTTC | CASSESTGEHGYTF
NA | TRBJ1-2 | TRBD1 | TRBV6-1 | TGTGCCAGCAGTGAGGGCAGGGGGCTCTATGGCTACACCTTC | CASSEGRGLYGYTF
once | TRBJ1-2 | NA | TRBV19 | TGTGCCGGCAAGGCGAAGGGGTATGGCTACACCTTC | CAGKAKGYGYTF
NA | TRBJ2-1 | TRBD2 | TRBV3-1/TRBV3-2 | TGTGCCAGCAGCCAAGAGCGGGGGGTTTTTATGAATGAGCAGTTCTTC | CASSQERGVFMNEQFF
NA | TRBJ2-3 | TRBD2 | TRBV5-1 | TGCGCCAGCAGCTTGCGGGGCGGGGGGGCAGATACGCAGTATTTT | CASSLRGGGADTQYF
NA | TRBJ2-2 | NA | TRBV15 | TGTGCCACCAGCTCGCGGATCACCGGGGAGCTGTTTTTT | CATSSRITGELFF
NA | TRBJ2-3 | TRBD2 | TRBV19 | TGTGCCAGTAGTCCCTGGGGCAGCGGGGCAGATACGCAGTATTTT | CASSPWGSGADTQYF
NA | TRBJ1-1 | NA | TRBV2 | TGTGCCAGCAGTGAAGGGGACATCACTGAAGCTTTCTTT | CASSEGDITEAFF
NA | TRBJ1-2 | TRBD1 | TRBV7-9 | TGTGCCAGCAGCTTAGCGGTTGGACAGGGGGCGCAAAGCTATGGCTACACCTTC | CASSLAVGQGAQSYGYTF